Listed below are T cell receptor beta chains from one sample, sequenced in a study of blood T cells in healthy people across ages. TCRdb reprocessed the 5' RACE reads with MiXCR, giving one entry per CDR3 protein. The repertoire includes hundreds of thousands of distinct CDR3 sequences, under 45% of them detected once, and under 20% sits in the top ten. Sequencing was done on a sample of blood. The receptor set was obtained from a man between 60 and 70 years old in good health. Both conserved end residues are part of each CDR3. A D gene is named only where the DNA matches it firmly. Size tells how often a clone was seen (once, few, many) or the class of an expanded clone, and some rows leave it out.

CDR3nt: TGTGCCAGCAGTTACTCAGGGGGGTTGAGCGAGCAGTACTTC; CDR3aa: CASSYSGGLSEQYF; d_gene: NA; j_gene: TRBJ2-7; abundance: few; v_gene: TRBV6-5
CDR3nt: TGTGCCAGCAGTTCAAGAACCCGGGACAGGGGAACTGGGGCCAACGTCCTGACTTTC; CDR3aa: CASSSRTRDRGTGANVLTF; d_gene: TRBD1; j_gene: TRBJ2-6; abundance: NA; v_gene: TRBV27
CDR3nt: TGTGCCAGCAGTCGACAGGGGATTAATGAAAAACTGTTTTTT; CDR3aa: CASSRQGINEKLFF; d_gene: TRBD1; j_gene: TRBJ1-4; abundance: few; v_gene: TRBV12-3/TRBV12-4
CDR3nt: TGTGCCAGCAGCTTTTTCGGGGGCGAGGAGACCCAGTACTTC; CDR3aa: CASSFFGGEETQYF; d_gene: NA; j_gene: TRBJ2-5; abundance: few; v_gene: TRBV7-9
CDR3nt: TGCGCCAGCAGCCAATTGACGTACACTGAAGCTTTCTTT; CDR3aa: CASSQLTYTEAFF; d_gene: NA; j_gene: TRBJ1-1; abundance: NA; v_gene: TRBV4-3
CDR3nt: TGTGCCAGCAGTCTAACAAGTTGGGACAGGGGCGAGTACTTC; CDR3aa: CASSLTSWDRGEYF; d_gene: TRBD1; j_gene: TRBJ2-5; abundance: NA; v_gene: TRBV28
CDR3nt: TGCAGTGCTACACAAGCTAACTATGGCTACACCTTC; CDR3aa: CSATQANYGYTF; d_gene: NA; j_gene: TRBJ1-2; abundance: few; v_gene: TRBV20-1
CDR3nt: TGTGCCAGCAGCCAAGAAGACAGGATGACCGGGGAGCTGTTTTTT; CDR3aa: CASSQEDRMTGELFF; d_gene: NA; j_gene: TRBJ2-2; abundance: few; v_gene: TRBV14
CDR3nt: TGTGCCAGCAGTGGGAGTATAGCTAATGAAAAACTGTTTTTT; CDR3aa: CASSGSIANEKLFF; d_gene: NA; j_gene: TRBJ1-4; abundance: NA; v_gene: TRBV12-3/TRBV12-4
CDR3nt: TGCAGTGCTAGAGATCCGGCAGGTCCATCCTACGAGCAGTACTTC; CDR3aa: CSARDPAGPSYEQYF; d_gene: NA; j_gene: TRBJ2-7; abundance: NA; v_gene: TRBV20-1
CDR3nt: TGCAGTGCTAGCAAGGGGGGTAACTACAATGAGCAGTTCTTC; CDR3aa: CSASKGGNYNEQFF; d_gene: NA; j_gene: TRBJ2-1; abundance: few; v_gene: TRBV20-1
CDR3nt: TGTGCCAGCAGCCAAGGACTCCTTAATGAGCAGTTCTTC; CDR3aa: CASSQGLLNEQFF; d_gene: NA; j_gene: TRBJ2-1; abundance: NA; v_gene: TRBV3-1
CDR3nt: TGTGCCAGCACCGAGCCAGGGGGGTACCGGCAGCAGTACTTC; CDR3aa: CASTEPGGYRQQYF; d_gene: NA; j_gene: TRBJ2-7; abundance: NA; v_gene: TRBV12-3/TRBV12-4
CDR3nt: TGTGCCAGCAGCCGGGCAAATTCACCCCTCCACTTT; CDR3aa: CASSRANSPLHF; d_gene: NA; j_gene: TRBJ1-6; abundance: NA; v_gene: TRBV12-3/TRBV12-4
CDR3nt: TGTGCCAGCAGATCCCACAGGGGGGCCTATGGCTACACCTTC; CDR3aa: CASRSHRGAYGYTF; d_gene: TRBD1; j_gene: TRBJ1-2; abundance: NA; v_gene: TRBV12-3/TRBV12-4
CDR3nt: TGTGCCGCGACAGGGGAGAACACTGAAGCTTTCTTT; CDR3aa: CAATGENTEAFF; d_gene: TRBD1; j_gene: TRBJ1-1; abundance: NA; v_gene: TRBV7-9
CDR3nt: TGTGCCAGCAGTCTTACTTCGGGACACCACGAAAAACTGTTTTTT; CDR3aa: CASSLTSGHHEKLFF; d_gene: NA; j_gene: TRBJ1-4; abundance: NA; v_gene: TRBV6-5
CDR3nt: TGTGCCAGCAGTTACCGTCAATACGAGCAGTACTTC; CDR3aa: CASSYRQYEQYF; d_gene: NA; j_gene: TRBJ2-7; abundance: few; v_gene: TRBV6-2/TRBV6-3
CDR3nt: TGCGCCAGCAGCCAAGATTGGGCAGTCTCCTACGAGCAGTACTTC; CDR3aa: CASSQDWAVSYEQYF; d_gene: NA; j_gene: TRBJ2-7; abundance: NA; v_gene: TRBV4-3
CDR3nt: TGCGCCAGCAGCTTGGGCCAGGGGGCCGGGGAGCTGTTTTTT; CDR3aa: CASSLGQGAGELFF; d_gene: TRBD1; j_gene: TRBJ2-2; abundance: NA; v_gene: TRBV5-1
CDR3nt: TGTGCCAGCAGTTATCCCGGACAGGGCCTAGCCAAAAACATTCAGTACTTC; CDR3aa: CASSYPGQGLAKNIQYF; d_gene: TRBD1; j_gene: TRBJ2-4; abundance: once; v_gene: TRBV6-2/TRBV6-3
CDR3nt: TGTGCCAGCAGTTTTAGCGGGGTACCCTACAATGAGCAGTTCTTC; CDR3aa: CASSFSGVPYNEQFF; d_gene: TRBD2; j_gene: TRBJ2-1; abundance: NA; v_gene: TRBV6-6
CDR3nt: TGTGCCAGCAGTCCCTTTGATAGTTGGGAGACCCAGTACTTC; CDR3aa: CASSPFDSWETQYF; d_gene: NA; j_gene: TRBJ2-5; abundance: few; v_gene: TRBV6-2/TRBV6-3
CDR3nt: TGTGCCAGCAGCTCAACGTCCCAGGGGGCGAGGAACGAGCAGTACTTC; CDR3aa: CASSSTSQGARNEQYF; d_gene: TRBD1; j_gene: TRBJ2-7; abundance: NA; v_gene: TRBV7-2
CDR3nt: TGTGCCAGCAGGCCGAGGGGGGCCTACAATGAGCAGTTCTTC; CDR3aa: CASRPRGAYNEQFF; d_gene: NA; j_gene: TRBJ2-1; abundance: few; v_gene: TRBV6-1
CDR3nt: TGCGCCAGCAGTCGTTCGGGGGGCAGAGGAGCCTACGAGCAGTACTTC; CDR3aa: CASSRSGGRGAYEQYF; d_gene: NA; j_gene: TRBJ2-7; abundance: few; v_gene: TRBV4-3
CDR3nt: TGCAGTGCTAGCGTTGGTCAGGGAACTAACTATGGCTACACCTTC; CDR3aa: CSASVGQGTNYGYTF; d_gene: NA; j_gene: TRBJ1-2; abundance: few; v_gene: TRBV20-1
CDR3nt: TGTGCCAGCAGCCCCGGACAGGCCAAGGGTCTGTACTTC; CDR3aa: CASSPGQAKGLYF; d_gene: TRBD1; j_gene: TRBJ2-7; abundance: many; v_gene: TRBV7-2
CDR3nt: TGTGCCAGCAGACCCTCCGGACTCGGGCCGGGTGGCTACACCTTC; CDR3aa: CASRPSGLGPGGYTF; d_gene: NA; j_gene: TRBJ1-2; abundance: NA; v_gene: TRBV6-5
CDR3nt: TGCAGTGCACGGACCGAACGGAACACCGGGGAGCTGTTTTTT; CDR3aa: CSARTERNTGELFF; d_gene: NA; j_gene: TRBJ2-2; abundance: NA; v_gene: TRBV20-1
CDR3nt: TGCGCCAGCAGCTTGGGACAGGTACCTCAAGAGACCCAGTACTTC; CDR3aa: CASSLGQVPQETQYF; d_gene: NA; j_gene: TRBJ2-5; abundance: few; v_gene: TRBV5-1
CDR3nt: TGTGCCAGCAGTTACCTAGCGGGGGGGCCTTCCTACGAGCAGTACTTC; CDR3aa: CASSYLAGGPSYEQYF; d_gene: TRBD2; j_gene: TRBJ2-7; abundance: few; v_gene: TRBV6-2/TRBV6-3
CDR3nt: TGTGCCACCAGCAGAGTACCTCGGACAGGCAACTACAATGAGCAGTTCTTC; CDR3aa: CATSRVPRTGNYNEQFF; d_gene: TRBD1; j_gene: TRBJ2-1; abundance: few; v_gene: TRBV15
CDR3nt: TGTGCCACCAGTACAGGGTACGCGAGCTATGGCTACACCTTC; CDR3aa: CATSTGYASYGYTF; d_gene: NA; j_gene: TRBJ1-2; abundance: few; v_gene: TRBV24-1
CDR3nt: TGTGCCAGCAGCTTTGGCCTCACACCCGGGACTAGCGGGGGGCCGAACACCGGGGAGCTGTTTTTT; CDR3aa: CASSFGLTPGTSGGPNTGELFF; d_gene: TRBD2; j_gene: TRBJ2-2; abundance: NA; v_gene: TRBV11-1
CDR3nt: TGTGCCAGCAGCTTTGGGACAGGGGAAAAGCAGTACTTC; CDR3aa: CASSFGTGEKQYF; d_gene: TRBD1; j_gene: TRBJ2-7; abundance: NA; v_gene: TRBV11-2
CDR3nt: TGTGCCAGCAGCTTAGGCGCGAGTACGCAGTATTTT; CDR3aa: CASSLGASTQYF; d_gene: NA; j_gene: TRBJ2-3; abundance: few; v_gene: TRBV13
CDR3nt: TGTGCCAGCAGCCAACAAGGACTAGTCTACAATGAGCAGTTCTTC; CDR3aa: CASSQQGLVYNEQFF; d_gene: TRBD2; j_gene: TRBJ2-1; abundance: few; v_gene: TRBV4-2
CDR3nt: TGTGCCGCAAGGGACCGCTACTCCTACGAGCAGTACTTC; CDR3aa: CAARDRYSYEQYF; d_gene: NA; j_gene: TRBJ2-7; abundance: NA; v_gene: TRBV7-9
CDR3nt: TGTGCCAGCAGTTTGGGGGGACCCGGACAAGATACGCAGTATTTT; CDR3aa: CASSLGGPGQDTQYF; d_gene: NA; j_gene: TRBJ2-3; abundance: NA; v_gene: TRBV7-2
CDR3nt: TGTGCCAGCAGGCCCCTAGCGGGGTCTGACGAGCAGTACTTC; CDR3aa: CASRPLAGSDEQYF; d_gene: TRBD2; j_gene: TRBJ2-7; abundance: once; v_gene: TRBV28
CDR3nt: TGTGCCAGCAGCTTAGGTGACAGGGATTGGGAGACCCAGTACTTC; CDR3aa: CASSLGDRDWETQYF; d_gene: TRBD1; j_gene: TRBJ2-5; abundance: few; v_gene: TRBV7-9
CDR3nt: TGTGCCAGCAGCTTACATCAGGGGTCCAATCAGCCCCAGCATTTT; CDR3aa: CASSLHQGSNQPQHF; d_gene: NA; j_gene: TRBJ1-5; abundance: NA; v_gene: TRBV7-8
CDR3nt: TGTGCCAGCAGCAAGACAGGGAATCCCGCAGATACGCAGTATTTT; CDR3aa: CASSKTGNPADTQYF; d_gene: TRBD1; j_gene: TRBJ2-3; abundance: NA; v_gene: TRBV7-9
CDR3nt: TGTGCCAGCAGATTAGTCGGGTATGGCTACACCTTC; CDR3aa: CASRLVGYGYTF; d_gene: NA; j_gene: TRBJ1-2; abundance: NA; v_gene: TRBV28
CDR3nt: TGTGCCAGCAGCCTCCGGGGGTTGTTTGATACGCAGTATTTT; CDR3aa: CASSLRGLFDTQYF; d_gene: NA; j_gene: TRBJ2-3; abundance: few; v_gene: TRBV3-1
CDR3nt: TGTGCCAGCAGCCAAGCCGGCAACCAGAGGTCAACCGGGGAGCTGTTTTTT; CDR3aa: CASSQAGNQRSTGELFF; d_gene: NA; j_gene: TRBJ2-2; abundance: NA; v_gene: TRBV3-1
CDR3nt: TGTGCCAGCAGTGCCACCCAGGCAGGCGTTCGAAAACTGTTTTTT; CDR3aa: CASSATQAGVRKLFF; d_gene: NA; j_gene: TRBJ1-4; abundance: NA; v_gene: TRBV28
CDR3nt: TGTGCCAGCAGTTACTCGCTAGGGCATACCTACGAGCAGTACTTC; CDR3aa: CASSYSLGHTYEQYF; d_gene: NA; j_gene: TRBJ2-7; abundance: few; v_gene: TRBV6-5
CDR3nt: TGTGCCAGCCGGACTAGCGGGAGCAATGGGAACGAGCAGTACTTC; CDR3aa: CASRTSGSNGNEQYF; d_gene: TRBD2; j_gene: TRBJ2-7; abundance: NA; v_gene: TRBV6-5
CDR3nt: TGTGCCAGCAGGAAGACTAGCGGGGGCGAGCAGTACTTC; CDR3aa: CASRKTSGGEQYF; d_gene: TRBD2; j_gene: TRBJ2-7; abundance: few; v_gene: TRBV2
CDR3nt: TGTGCCAGCAGCCCCCGTGGGGGCCAGGGGAATAATTCACCCCTCCACTTT; CDR3aa: CASSPRGGQGNNSPLHF; d_gene: NA; j_gene: TRBJ1-6; abundance: NA; v_gene: TRBV7-9